The clone carrying this T cell receptor beta chain came up many times. Its specificity is unknown. The CDR3 contains 15 residues. Trimming pared 4 bases from V and 0 bases from J, leaving 10 bases between. The germline V gene encodes CDR1 MNHNS and CDR2 SASEGT. This entry belongs to a study of Graves' ophthalmopathy and Graves' hyperthyroidism. The study recruited hyperthyroidism patients aged 18 to 65 who were newly diagnosed, under 2 months' duration. The study's findings and limits: The blood repertoire also included most expanded thyroid clonotypes above 0.001 frequency. This model predicted ophthalmopathy progression (sensitivity around 71%, specificity 72.22%).

TCR beta CDR3 regions were amplified from RNA transcripts. HTBI primers were employed in first-round RT-PCR, then a second-round multiplex PCR followed. One entry per CDR3 protein, called by TCRdb with MiXCR from the multiplex PCR reads. The sample includes 400,000 or so distinct CDR3 sequences, over 15% of them seen just once. Sequencing used peripheral blood. The chain links TRBV6-1 to TRBJ1-5, with D uncertain. This sequence originates from a woman between 18 and 30 years old with stable Graves' hyperthyroidism. CDR3 coding DNA: TGTGCCAGCAGTGGAGGGTTATATAGCAATCAGCCCCAGCATTTT. Translating gives CASSGGLYSNQPQHF.